The rows below give T cell receptor beta chains drawn from one sample of a study of shared T cell receptors in the human thymus. Libraries were prepared by immunoSEQ multiplex PCR; TCRdb keeps only in-frame clonotypes and omits some of them. The sample contains fewer than 700,000 clones, 70% to 90% of which appear only once. This sample also belongs to another study, concerning human thymus T cells.

Sequenced: thymocytes. The receptors originated from a boy younger than two with a congenital heart defect. Each CDR3 is given with its conserved first and last residue. D genes are given only for firm matches. Clone sizes are given selectively: once, few, many, or a class where the clone is expanded.

J | D | size | V | DNA | CDR3
TRBJ1-1 | . | . | TRBV14 | TGTGCCAGCAGCCACACAGGGAAGGACCGCGGCGCTTTCTTT | CASSHTGKDRGAFF
TRBJ2-5 | . | . | TRBV4-2 | TGTGCCAGCAGCCAAGATACCCTGGACAGCCAAGAGACCCAGTACTTC | CASSQDTLDSQETQYF
TRBJ2-1 | TRBD2 | . | TRBV7-3 | TGTGCCAGCAGCTTAACAACTAGCGGGAGAACCTACAATGAGCAGTTCTTC | CASSLTTSGRTYNEQFF
TRBJ1-5 | TRBD1 | . | TRBV19 | TGTGCCAGTAGTATCTCACAAGGACAGGTAGGGTCTCAGCCCCAGCATTTT | CASSISQGQVGSQPQHF
TRBJ2-2 | TRBD2 | once | TRBV2 | TGTGCCAGCAGTGATGCTAGCGGGAGGTCCGGGGAGCTGTTTTTT | CASSDASGRSGELFF
TRBJ1-4 | TRBD1 | once | TRBV11-2 | TGTGCCAGCAGCGATGGGACAGTTACTAATGAAAAACTGTTTTTT | CASSDGTVTNEKLFF
TRBJ2-3 | . | . | TRBV27 | TGTGCCAGCAGTGCCGGGAAAAGACCCGTCGAGGGAGATACGCAGTATTTT | CASSAGKRPVEGDTQYF
TRBJ2-2 | . | . | TRBV19 | TGTGCCAGTACAGACACCGGGGAGCTGTTTTTT | CASTDTGELFF
TRBJ2-7 | TRBD2 | . | TRBV4-1 | TGCGCCAGCAGCCCGTTGGGCGGGAGGAGGTACGAGCAGTACTTC | CASSPLGGRRYEQYF
TRBJ2-1 | TRBD2 | . | TRBV7-9 | TGTGCCAGCAGCTTAGGGGCTAGCGGGACCTACAATGAGCAGTTCTTC | CASSLGASGTYNEQFF
TRBJ2-7 | TRBD1 | . | TRBV4-3 | TGCGCCAGCAGCCAAGAAGTCAGGACAGGGGTATCCTACGAGCAGTACTTC | CASSQEVRTGVSYEQYF
TRBJ2-1 | TRBD2 | . | TRBV6-1 | TGTGCCAGCACACCGGGACTAGAAATATACAATGAGCAGTTCTTC | CASTPGLEIYNEQFF
TRBJ2-4 | TRBD1 | . | TRBV11-2 | TGTGCCAGCAGCCGGGACAGCCTAGCCAAAAACATTCAGTACTTC | CASSRDSLAKNIQYF
TRBJ2-7 | . | . | TRBV27 | TGTGCCAGCAAATCGCGGAGCAGTGCTTCCTACGAGCAGTACTTC | CASKSRSSASYEQYF
TRBJ2-3 | TRBD1 | . | TRBV5-1 | TGCGCCAGCAACTGTCGGGGGACAGGGTGCACAGATACGCAGTATTTT | CASNCRGTGCTDTQYF
TRBJ2-7 | TRBD2 | . | TRBV10-1 | TGCGCCAGCACTTCCGGACTAGCGGGCCACTACGAGCAGTACTTC | CASTSGLAGHYEQYF
TRBJ1-4 | . | few | TRBV19 | TGTGCCAGTAGCTATCTGGGCCCTTTGCACATTCAGGGTTGGACTAATGAAAAACTGTTTTTT | CASSYLGPLHIQGWTNEKLFF
TRBJ2-1 | TRBD2 | . | TRBV5-6 | TGTGCCAGCAGACCTGGAGCGGGAGGAGGGTCCGATGAGCAGTTCTTC | CASRPGAGGGSDEQFF
TRBJ2-1 | TRBD2 | . | TRBV7-8 | TGTGCCAGCAGCTCATCCAGACTAGCGGGGTCGAATGAGCAGTTCTTC | CASSSSRLAGSNEQFF
TRBJ2-3 | TRBD2 | . | TRBV7-2 | TGTGCCAGCAGCTTACTAGGGACTAGCGGTACAGATACGCAGTATTTT | CASSLLGTSGTDTQYF
TRBJ2-7 | TRBD2 | . | TRBV4-1 | TGCGCCAGCAGCCAAGATATGGCTAGCGGGAGGGCCAGGTTGTTCTACGAGCAGTACTTC | CASSQDMASGRARLFYEQYF
TRBJ2-7 | . | few | TRBV19 | TGTGCCAGTAGTACATTTAGGGGGACGGAGACCTACGAGCAGTACTTC | CASSTFRGTETYEQYF
TRBJ2-7 | TRBD2 | . | TRBV4-2 | TGTGCCAGCAGCCAAGGGACTAGGCGAGGGGAGCAGTACTTC | CASSQGTRRGEQYF
TRBJ2-4 | TRBD2 | . | TRBV27 | TGTGCCAGCAGTATCCTCCGGCCTAGCGGGAGGGGAGTCAAAAACATTCAGTACTTC | CASSILRPSGRGVKNIQYF
TRBJ1-5 | . | . | TRBV18 | TGTGCCAGCTCACCAGAGAGCAATCAGCCCCAGCATTTT | CASSPESNQPQHF
TRBJ2-2 | . | . | TRBV19 | TGTGCCAGTAGTACCCCCCGGGAGCGATCGAACACCGGGGAGCTGTTTTTT | CASSTPRERSNTGELFF
TRBJ2-3 | TRBD1 | . | TRBV7-9 | TGTGCCAGCAGCTTAGTGGGACAGGTCACAGATACGCAGTATTTT | CASSLVGQVTDTQYF